This entry lists 21 T cell receptor beta chains sequenced from one sample in a study of molecular identifiers for immune sequencing clone quantification. TCRdb reprocessed the PCR reads via MiXCR and lists one record per CDR3 protein. The sample lists about 630,000 distinct CDR3 sequences, less than 30% occurring once. Sequencing input: naive CD8+ T cells from blood, with Jurkat cell RNA spiked in. As to subset: FACS-sorted CD8+CD4-CCR7+CD45RA+ naive T cells. The receptors were gathered from a human donor in good health. Some libraries in this study had Jurkat cell RNA spiked in.

This chain uses TRBV4-2 with TRBJ2-7, with D perhaps TRBD1 or TRBD2 (6 bases each). Germline V gene data show CDR1 as LGHNA and CDR2 as YNFKEQ. Trimming cost V 0 bases and J 0 bases, with 15 bases left between them. The CDR3 is 17 amino acids. The CDR3 region is CASSQDQGTLASYEQYF. In nucleotides, the CDR3 is TGTGCCAGCAGCCAAGATCAAGGGACACTAGCCTCCTACGAGCAGTACTTC.

Details on this clonotype: A read error may explain this, as a much larger clone is one base away. The chain combines TRBV4-3 with TRBJ2-7; D is perhaps TRBD2 (6 bases). The CDR3 length is 15 residues. Germline V gene lookup returns CDR1 LGHNA and CDR2 YSLEER. DNA for the CDR3: TGCACCAGCAGCCAAGACTTCGGGAGCTCCTACGAGCAGTACTTC. This translates into CTSSQDFGSSYEQYF.

The V and J genes are TRBV7-6 and TRBJ2-1; 11 bases match TRBD2. J lost 5 bases, V lost 4 bases, and 13 bases had no gene match. The CDR3 is made up of 18 amino acids. Germline CDR1 reads SGHVS; CDR2 reads FNYEAQ. This CDR3 reads CASSYHPRLAGINNEQFF. CDR3 in DNA: TGTGCCAGCAGCTACCACCCCCGACTAGCGGGGATTAACAATGAGCAGTTCTTC.

This clonotype appeared a few times. The chain joins TRBV7-6 to TRBJ2-7; D might be TRBD1 or TRBD2, each matching 6 bases. CDR3 length: 18 amino acids. The germline gives CDR1 SGHVS, CDR2 FNYEAQ. With 0 bases removed from V and 3 bases from J, the gap between germline ends came to 21 bases. CDR3 loop: CASSLAGAPGALSYEQYF. In DNA form, the CDR3 reads TGTGCCAGCAGCTTAGCAGGGGCCCCGGGGGCCTTAAGCTACGAGCAGTACTTC.

The chain is built from TRBV13 and TRBJ2-7, with a tentative D call TRBD1 (6 bases). Germline V gene data show CDR1 as PRHDT and CDR2 as FYEKMQ (reference sequence). The CDR3 is made up of 15 amino acids. The V and J ends lost 4 bases and 3 bases respectively, with 16 bases between them. The DNA of the CDR3 is TGTGCCAGCAGCTATGGGACAACGTTGGGCTACGAGCAGTACTTC. As protein: CASSYGTTLGYEQYF. Full variable domain (missing parts from reference TRBV13 and TRBJ2-7): AAGVIQSPRHLIKEKRETATLKCYPIPRHDTVYWYQQGPGQDPQFLISFYEKMQSDKGSIPDRFSAQQFSDYHSELNMSSLELGDSALYFCASSYGTTLGYEQYFGPGTRLTVT.

Comment on this clonotype: A much bigger clone sits one base away, suggesting this may be a read error. This likely comes from a read error, as the CDR3 has no conserved phenylalanine or tryptophan at its end. V and J are TRBV12-3 or TRBV12-4 and TRBJ1-1; D is ambiguous. The ends were cut back, 7 bases at V and 0 bases at J, with 6 bases in the middle. The CDR3 contains 12 residues. CDR3 sequence: CASIPLNTEAFV. The CDR3 DNA reads TGTGCCAGCATACCTCTGAACACTGAAGCTTTCGTT.

Concerning this clonotype itself: A read error is possible here, since a much larger clone lies one base away. The V and J genes are TRBV20-1 and TRBJ2-3; D is undetermined. The CDR3 consists of 11 residues. Germline CDR1 DFQATT, CDR2 SNEGSKA (reference sequence). V was cut by 5 bases and J by 6 bases, with 9 bases left in between. CDR3 residues: CSAPDPDTQYF. For the CDR3, the DNA is TGCAGTGCTCCCGACCCGGATACGCAGTATTTT.

Notes on this clonotype: One end of the junction is discordant with germline, which a read error may explain. The chain has TRBV19 and TRBJ1-6; D uncertain. Germline CDR1 is LNHDA and CDR2 is SQIVND (reference sequence). The CDR3 extends over 15 amino acids. The CDR3 DNA reads as TGTGCCAGTAGTCCAGGACTCTCCTATAATTCACCCCCCCACTTT. It specifies CASSPGLSYNSPPHF.

The table lists this clonotype with many counts. The chain combines TRBV7-6 with TRBJ1-4; D gene uncertain. There are 17 residues in the CDR3. CDR1 and CDR2 from the germline V gene are SGHVS and FNYEAQ. The V gene lost 5 bases and the J gene lost 5 bases, with 21 bases spanning the gap. CDR3 residues: CASSRLFLPGKNEKLFF. The CDR3 nucleotides read TGTGCCAGCAGCCGCCTGTTCTTGCCAGGCAAGAATGAAAAACTGTTTTTT.

CDR3 loop: CSARDHSSYEQYF. CDR3 DNA sequence: TGCAGTGCTAGAGATCACAGCTCCTACGAGCAGTACTTC. The gene calls are TRBV20-1 and TRBJ2-7; D is uncertain. This CDR3 spans 13 amino acids. The V end was cut by 0 bases, the J end by 0 bases, with 6 bases between. Per germline, CDR1 DFQATT and CDR2 SNEGSKA (reference sequence).

This clonotype was seen more than once but under ten times. Here the CDR3 DNA reads TGTGCCAGCAGCTTAGTCCTAGCGGGGGTTCGGGAGACCCAGTACTTC. Its translation: CASSLVLAGVRETQYF. The V gene is TRBV7-9, the J gene TRBJ2-5; 10 bases match TRBD2. J lost 5 bases, V lost 1 base, and 7 bases had no gene match. CDR1 is SEHNR and CDR2 is FQNEAQ in the germline V gene (reference sequence). The CDR3 is 16 residues long.

The chain employs TRBV6-1 and TRBJ2-7, with 11 bases fitting TRBD1. Trimming at V came to 1 base and at J to 2 bases, leaving 7 bases not matched to a gene. Per the germline V gene, CDR1 is MNHNS and CDR2 is SASEGT. This CDR3 is 17 amino acids long. The DNA of the CDR3 is TGTGCCAGCAGTGAAGGTCTTGGACAGGGGGCCGCCTACGAGCAGTACTTC. Its translation: CASSEGLGQGAAYEQYF.

To note about this clonotype: A much larger clone sits a single nucleotide away, making a read error possible. The chain couples TRBV2 to TRBJ2-3; D ambiguous. The germline V gene encodes CDR1 SNHLY and CDR2 FYNNEI. This CDR3 comprises 12 residues. The V gene lost 7 bases and the J gene lost 5 bases, with 10 bases spanning the gap. As DNA, the CDR3 is TGTGCCAGCATGCACGGCATAGATACGCAGTATTTT. It translates to CASMHGIDTQYF.

This clonotype was recorded at least ten times. J is TRBJ1-5 and V is TRBV28; a possible D gene is TRBD1 (6 bases). The CDR3 runs to 17 residues. The germline gives CDR1 MDHEN, CDR2 SYDVKM. V was cut by 5 bases and J by 2 bases, with 19 bases left in between. The CDR3 loop reads CASSPFEGGAGNQPQHF. The CDR3 DNA is TGTGCCAGCAGTCCATTCGAGGGGGGGGCAGGCAATCAGCCCCAGCATTTT.

There are many counts of this clonotype. The rearrangement links TRBV7-9 to TRBJ2-3; 8 bases line up with TRBD1. CDR3 length: 15 amino acids. Germline loops: CDR1 SEHNR, CDR2 FQNEAQ (reference sequence). Trimming at V came to 2 bases and at J to 2 bases, leaving 3 bases not matched to a gene. This chain's CDR3 is CASSLLTGVTDTQYF. CDR3 sequence (DNA): TGTGCCAGCAGCTTACTGACAGGGGTCACAGATACGCAGTATTTT.

The rearrangement links TRBV20-1 to TRBJ2-5; D may match TRBD1 or TRBD2 (7 bases each). The CDR3 length is 15 residues. Trimming took 2 bases from V and 9 from J, leaving 22 bases between them. The V gene's germline CDR1 is DFQATT and CDR2 SNEGSKA (reference sequence). CDR3: CSARIQGGSLRAQYF. The CDR3 DNA follows: TGCAGTGCTAGAATCCAGGGGGGGTCCCTAAGGGCCCAGTACTTC.

This clonotype was picked up many times. The chain is built from TRBV4-3 and TRBJ1-4; D unresolved. V lost 0 bases, J lost 4 bases, and 21 bases lay in between. CDR1 is LGHNA, CDR2 YSLEER, per germline. The CDR3 length is 19 residues. The CDR3 DNA reads as TGCGCCAGCAGCCAAGAGACTTTGCCGGACCGTGGCCATAATGAAAAACTGTTTTTT. This encodes CASSQETLPDRGHNEKLFF.

This clonotype was detected ten times or more. V and J are TRBV4-3 and TRBJ2-7; 10 bases are a match to TRBD2. V dropped 3 bases and J dropped 2; count of bases not matched to a gene: 4. CDR3 size: 15 residues. Per germline, CDR1 LGHNA and CDR2 YSLEER. CDR3 nucleotide sequence: TGCGCCAGCAGCCAGGGCCTAGCGGGAGCCTACGAGCAGTACTTC. It encodes CASSQGLAGAYEQYF.

As to this clonotype: This may come from a read error, since a much larger clone is one base off. The V gene is TRBV5-1, the J gene TRBJ2-7; TRBD1 is a possible D gene (6 bases). Between the trimmed V and J ends, which lost 4 bases and 4 bases, there was a span of 15 bases. The CDR3 consists of 14 residues. In germline, CDR1 is SGHRS, CDR2 YFSETQ. CDR3 in amino acids: CASSPWAGEYEQYF. The CDR3 DNA is TGCGCCAGCAGCCCCTGGGCAGGGGAGTACGAGCAGTACTTC.

V gene TRBV29-1 combines with J gene TRBJ2-7, with 8 bases lining up with TRBD1. The CDR3 has 14 residues. From germline, CDR1 is SQVTM and CDR2 ANQGSEA. V gave up 4 bases and J gave up 0 bases; unmatched junction bases: 5. The CDR3 DNA follows: TGCAGCGTTGTCGAGACAGGGGTCTCCTACGAGCAGTACTTC. Translated, it gives CSVVETGVSYEQYF.

A remark on this clonotype: A much larger clone differs by one base, so this may be a read error. V and J are TRBV4-1 and TRBJ2-7, with D possibly matching TRBD1 (6 bases). This CDR3 comprises 16 residues. The germline CDR1 and CDR2 sequences are MGHRA and YSYEKL. CDR3 nucleotide sequence: TGCGCCCGCAGCCAGGCCCCCTTGGGGGCTCGGTACGAGCAGTACTTC. Amino acid sequence: CARSQAPLGARYEQYF.